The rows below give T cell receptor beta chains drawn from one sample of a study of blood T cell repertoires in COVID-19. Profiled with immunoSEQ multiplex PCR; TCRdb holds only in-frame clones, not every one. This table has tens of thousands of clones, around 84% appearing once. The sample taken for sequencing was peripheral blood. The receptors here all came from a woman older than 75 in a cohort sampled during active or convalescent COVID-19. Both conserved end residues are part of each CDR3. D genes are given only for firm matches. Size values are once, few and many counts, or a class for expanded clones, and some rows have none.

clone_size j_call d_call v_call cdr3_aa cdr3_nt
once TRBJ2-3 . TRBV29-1 CSVEQGDTDTQYF TGCAGCGTTGAACAAGGGGATACAGATACGCAGTATTTT
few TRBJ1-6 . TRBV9 CASSVGAANESPLHF TGTGCCAGCAGCGTAGGGGCCGCGAACGAGTCACCCCTCCACTTT
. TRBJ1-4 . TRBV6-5 CASSYSGNEKLFF TGTGCCAGCAGTTACTCCGGGAATGAAAAACTGTTTTTT
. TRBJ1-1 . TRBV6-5 CASSYSTSRGAFF TGTGCCAGCAGTTACTCGACCTCTCGGGGAGCTTTCTTT
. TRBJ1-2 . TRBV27 CASSYLGGGVYGYTF TGTGCCAGCAGTTACCTTGGGGGGGGCGTCTATGGCTACACCTTC
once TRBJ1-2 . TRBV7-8 CASSLGETYGYTF TGTGCCAGCAGCTTAGGAGAAACCTATGGCTACACCTTC
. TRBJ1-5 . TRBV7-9 CASSSAGGNNQPQHF TGTGCCAGCAGCTCGGCGGGCGGGAACAATCAGCCCCAGCATTTT
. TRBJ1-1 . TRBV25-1 CASRGWGDTEAFF TGTGCCAGCAGGGGGTGGGGGGACACTGAAGCTTTCTTT
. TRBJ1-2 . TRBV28 CASSLIQGFYGYTF TGTGCCAGCAGTTTAATACAGGGTTTCTATGGCTACACCTTC
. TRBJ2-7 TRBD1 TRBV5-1 CASSFSRTGAPGEQYF TGCGCCAGCAGCTTTTCGCGGACAGGGGCGCCGGGCGAGCAGTACTTC
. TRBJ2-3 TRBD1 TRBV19 CASSLDVGTDNTDTQYF TGTGCCAGTAGTCTTGACGTCGGGACAGACAACACAGATACGCAGTATTTT
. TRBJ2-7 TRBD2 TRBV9 CASSVAGGPGEQYF TGTGCCAGCAGCGTAGCGGGAGGGCCGGGGGAGCAGTACTTC
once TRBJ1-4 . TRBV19 CATRDRYWTNEKLFF TGTGCCACCCGTGACAGGTACTGGACTAATGAAAAACTGTTTTTT
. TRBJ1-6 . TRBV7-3 CASSLQGPSYNSPLHF TGTGCCAGCAGCCTACAGGGACCCTCCTATAATTCACCCCTCCACTTT
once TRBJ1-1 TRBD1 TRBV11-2 CASSALQGGTEAFF TGTGCCAGCAGCGCCCTACAGGGGGGCACTGAAGCTTTCTTT
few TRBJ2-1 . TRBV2 CASSEFIGSGGNEQFF TGTGCCAGCAGTGAATTTATCGGCAGCGGTGGGAATGAGCAGTTCTTC